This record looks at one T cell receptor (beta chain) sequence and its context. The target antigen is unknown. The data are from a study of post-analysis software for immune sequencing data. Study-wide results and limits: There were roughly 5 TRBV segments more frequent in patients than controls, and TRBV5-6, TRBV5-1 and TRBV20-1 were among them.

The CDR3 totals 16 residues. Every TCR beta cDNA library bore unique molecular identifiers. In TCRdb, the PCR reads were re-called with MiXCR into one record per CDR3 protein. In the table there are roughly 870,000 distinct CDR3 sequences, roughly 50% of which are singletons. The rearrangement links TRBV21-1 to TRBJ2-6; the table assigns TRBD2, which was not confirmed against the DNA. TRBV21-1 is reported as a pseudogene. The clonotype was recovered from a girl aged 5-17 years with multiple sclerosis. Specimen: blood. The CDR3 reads CASSNGGDSGANVRTF. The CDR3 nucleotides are TGTGCCAGCAGCAACGGCGGGGACTCTGGGGCCAACGTCCGGACTTTC.